A single sample gave rise to the 16 T cell receptor beta chains below, sequenced in a study of molecular identifiers for immune sequencing clone quantification. A single record per CDR3 protein comes from TCRdb applying MiXCR to the PCR reads. The table includes 7,500 to 10,000 distinct CDR3 sequences, just under 20% detected once. The sequencing input was naive CD8+ T cells from blood, with Jurkat cell RNA spiked in. The subset denotes: FACS-sorted CD8+CD4-CCR7+CD45RA+ naive T cells. These TCRs come from a human donor in good health. Some libraries in this study had Jurkat cell RNA spiked in.

This clonotype was observed many times. This sequence joins TRBV12-3 or TRBV12-4 and TRBJ2-5; D possibly corresponds to TRBD1 (5 bases). This CDR3 contains 13 residues. V lost 3 bases, J lost 3 bases, and 8 bases lay in between. This chain's CDR3 is CASSFFREETQYF. The CDR3 DNA reads TGTGCCAGCAGTTTTTTCAGGGAAGAGACCCAGTACTTC.

On this clonotype: An end of the junction does not agree with germline; a read error may underlie this. The chain links TRBV12-3 or TRBV12-4 to TRBJ2-3, with 9 bases identical to TRBD1. The CDR3 totals 16 residues. CDR3 in amino acids: CAGSSTGTGSTDTQYF. DNA of the CDR3: TGTGCCGGCAGTTCTACGGGGACAGGGTCCACAGATACGCAGTATTTT.

This clonotype is classed as medium-sized. The chain is built from TRBV28 and TRBJ1-2; no firm D call. Trimming removed 2 bases at V and 7 bases at J, with 11 bases between. The CDR3 totals 13 residues. CDR1 is MDHEN, CDR2 SYDVKM, per germline. CDR3: CASSLTEGAGYTF. In DNA form, the CDR3 reads TGTGCCAGCAGTTTAACAGAGGGCGCTGGCTACACCTTC.

This clonotype was seen repeatedly, ten times or more. The chain carries TRBV6-2 or TRBV6-3 and TRBJ1-5; 7 nucleotides agree with TRBD1. The V gene end was trimmed by 7 bases and the J gene end by 4 bases; junction bases not matched to a gene: 16. The germline CDR1 and CDR2 sequences are MNHEY and SVGEGT. The length of the CDR3 is 17 residues. The CDR3, as DNA: TGTGCCAGCAATCCCCCCCAGACAGGGTTGAGGAATCAGCCCCAGCATTTT. This sequence encodes CASNPPQTGLRNQPQHF.

This clonotype rates as medium-sized. The chain recombines TRBV19 with TRBJ2-7; D not resolved. This CDR3 is 14 amino acids long. Trimming took off 3 bases at V and 2 bases at J, with 11 bases between the two ends. Germline CDR1 and CDR2: LNHDA and SQIVND (reference sequence). The CDR3 nucleotides are TGTGCCAGTAGTATTTATGGGGTTGCCTACGAGCAGTACTTC. Protein: CASSIYGVAYEQYF.

This clonotype has a count of ten or more. The rearrangement links TRBV30 to TRBJ1-5; D is ambiguous. Between the trimmed V and J ends, which lost 0 bases and 0 bases, there was a span of 6 bases. The length of the CDR3 is 14 residues. The V gene's germline CDR1 is GTSNPN and CDR2 SVGIG (reference sequence). The CDR3 DNA reads as TGTGCCTGGAGTGTTGTAAGTAGCAATCAGCCCCAGCATTTT. This codes for CAWSVVSSNQPQHF.

This clonotype has only one observation. V and J are TRBV6-5 and TRBJ2-7; TRBD2 matches 12 bases. The germline gives CDR1 MNHEY, CDR2 SVGAGI. The V segment lost 5 bases and the J segment 4 bases; nucleotides outside the gene matches: 3. The CDR3 covers 14 residues. The CDR3 loop is CASSDGTSGYEQYF. In DNA form, the CDR3 reads TGTGCCAGCAGTGACGGGACTAGCGGGTACGAGCAGTACTTC.

This clonotype was observed many times. The chain combines TRBV4-2 with TRBJ2-1; TRBD2 agrees at 9 bases. The CDR3 is 19 amino acids. Trimming at V came to 4 bases and at J to 2 bases, leaving 15 bases not matched to a gene. CDR1 and CDR2 from the germline V gene are LGHNA and YNFKEQ. The CDR3 is CASSPLAGAALGTYNEQFF. CDR3 DNA sequence: TGTGCCAGCAGCCCATTAGCGGGAGCGGCTCTCGGAACCTACAATGAGCAGTTCTTC.

At least ten counts were recorded for this clonotype. V gene TRBV4-3 combines with J gene TRBJ2-7; 7 bases align to TRBD2. Germline assignment: CDR1 LGHNA and CDR2 YSLEER. The CDR3 has 15 amino acids. V lost 1 base and J lost 0; bases outside the gene matches: 3. CDR3 nucleotide sequence: TGCGCCAGCAGCCAAGGGCGGGAGAGCTCCTACGAGCAGTACTTC. Its translation: CASSQGRESSYEQYF.

By share of the sample, this clonotype is medium-sized. This sequence joins TRBV7-9 and TRBJ2-6; D is undetermined. Looked up from germline, CDR1 is SEHNR and CDR2 is FQNEAQ (reference sequence). There are 21 residues in the CDR3. V lost 1 base, J lost 1 base, and 23 bases lay in between. CDR3 in amino acids: CASSLVVSSVVGFSGANVLTF. CDR3 bases: TGTGCCAGCAGCTTAGTCGTTTCGTCTGTGGTGGGGTTTTCTGGGGCCAACGTCCTGACTTTC.

This clonotype is deemed medium-sized (0.01 to 0.1%). The chain couples TRBV19 to TRBJ1-1; D gene unclear. CDR3 length: 13 residues. CDR1 and CDR2 from the germline V gene are LNHDA and SQIVND (reference sequence). The germline V and J ends were trimmed by 3 bases and 1 base, with 6 bases remaining between them. CDR3 sequence (DNA): TGTGCCAGTAGTATGAGCGGGAACACTGAAGCTTTCTTT. It specifies CASSMSGNTEAFF.

By sample share, this clonotype is medium-sized. The chain recombines TRBV2 with TRBJ2-3, with TRBD2 as a possible D gene (5 bases). The CDR3 totals 16 residues. CDR1 is SNHLY and CDR2 is FYNNEI in the germline V gene. V was trimmed by 7 bases and J by 2 bases, leaving 19 bases between them. This CDR3 is CASILSSGIYTDTQYF. As DNA, the CDR3 is TGTGCCAGCATTTTGTCCAGCGGTATATACACAGATACGCAGTATTTT.

By its share, this clonotype is medium-sized. This chain uses TRBV27 with TRBJ2-3; D gene ambiguous. CDR3 length equals 15 residues. V was shortened by 1 base and J by 7 bases, with 15 bases between the two germline ends. Germline V gene sequence: CDR1 MNHEY, CDR2 SMNVEV (reference sequence). The CDR3 DNA reads as TGTGCCAGCAGTTTATTCCCCGAAGGTTCTTATACGCAGTATTTT. Translation gives CASSLFPEGSYTQYF.

This clonotype appeared many times. The chain joins TRBV7-9 to TRBJ2-1; 9 bases align to TRBD2. The germline CDR1 and CDR2 sequences are SEHNR and FQNEAQ (reference sequence). The length of the CDR3 is 13 residues. The V gene end was trimmed by 10 bases and the J gene end by 9 bases; junction bases not matched to a gene: 10. The CDR3 is CATFLAGFGEQFF. The CDR3 DNA is TGTGCCACCTTTCTAGCGGGATTTGGTGAGCAGTTCTTC.

There are many counts of this clonotype. The rearrangement joins TRBV12-3 or TRBV12-4 to TRBJ2-1, with D tentatively TRBD1 or TRBD2 (6 bases each). CDR3 length: 14 amino acids. V was pared by 3 bases and J by 8 bases, with 14 bases between. As DNA, the CDR3 is TGTGCCAGCAGTTTCTGGGTGGGGGGCTATGAGCAGTTCTTC. It codes for CASSFWVGGYEQFF.

This clonotype occurred many times. No conserved phenylalanine or tryptophan ends this CDR3, so it is likely a read error. This rearrangement joins TRBV20-1 to TRBJ2-1; D is uncertain. Germline CDR1 reads DFQATT; CDR2 reads SNEGSKA (reference sequence). The CDR3 is 12 amino acids. V was cut by 4 bases and J by 5 bases, with 9 bases left in between. The CDR3 DNA reads as TGCAGTGCTAATCTGGGGAACAATGAGCAGTTCCTC. As protein: CSANLGNNEQFL.